A single sample is the source of the 22 T cell receptor beta chains below, sequenced in a study of shared clonotypes between healthy human individuals. Method: immunoSEQ multiplex PCR; TCRdb's copy keeps in-frame clones and lacks some. There are approximately 980,000 clones in the sample; approximately 76% occur only once, and over 1.3% lies in the top ten. The sequenced sample was memory CD4+ T cells sorted from blood. Subset noted: CD45RA-negative fraction. The receptor set was obtained from a man aged 18 to 30 in good health.

This clone was found a few times. V gene TRBV7-6 combines with J gene TRBJ1-3; D not certain. The CDR3 runs 14 residues. Trimming took 4 bases from V and 0 from J, leaving 7 bases between them. CDR1 SGHVS and CDR2 FNYEAQ come from the germline V gene. The CDR3 reads CASSSTSSGNTIYF. The CDR3 DNA follows: TGTGCCAGCAGCTCAACGAGCTCTGGAAACACCATATATTTT.

This chain uses TRBV12-5 with TRBJ2-2, with 10 bases matching TRBD2. The CDR3 runs to 16 residues. Looked up from germline, CDR1 is LGHNT and CDR2 is FRNRAP. Trimming took 6 bases from V and 3 from J; bases not matched to a gene: 7. CDR3 in amino acids: CASGWTSGPYTGELFF. CDR3 DNA: TGTGCTAGTGGATGGACTAGCGGACCTTACACCGGGGAGCTGTTTTTT.

The chain combines TRBV27 with TRBJ2-7, with D perhaps being TRBD1 or TRBD2 (5 bases each). Germline-derived CDR1 and CDR2 are MNHEY and SMNVEV (reference sequence). V lost 2 bases and J 1 base, leaving 9 bases between the germline ends. There are 14 residues in the CDR3. The CDR3 DNA sequence: TGTGCCAGCAGTTTAATGTGGGGGTCCTACGAGCAGTACTTC. It translates to CASSLMWGSYEQYF.

The chain is built from TRBV30 and TRBJ1-5; 8 bases fit TRBD1. The length of the CDR3 is 13 residues. CDR1 GTSNPN and CDR2 SVGIG come from the germline V gene (reference sequence). V gave up 4 bases and J gave up 4 bases; unmatched junction bases: 3. The CDR3 nucleotides read TGTGCCTGGACCGACAGGGGAAATCAGCCCCAGCATTTT. It encodes CAWTDRGNQPQHF. Based on the CDR3 plus reference TRBV30 and TRBJ1-5, the full variable domain is SQTIHQWPATLVQPVGSPLSLECTVEGTSNPNLYWYRQAAGRGLQLLFYSVGIGQISSEVPQNLSASRPQDRQFILSSKKLLLSDSGFYLCAWTDRGNQPQHFGDGTRLSIL.

Only a few counts were recorded for this clone. The chain has TRBV21-1 and TRBJ2-7; the table names TRBD2, a call not compared with the DNA. TRBV21-1 is a pseudogene locus. The CDR3 consists of 9 residues. The CDR3 sequence is CASSREQYF. CDR3 sequence (DNA): TGTGCCAGCAGCCGCGAGCAGTACTTC.

The chain recombines TRBV5-1 with TRBJ1-4; a weak D match, TRBD1 (5 bases). The CDR3 sequence is 16 residues long. Germline V CDR1 and CDR2: SGHRS, YFSETQ. V was pared by 4 bases and J by 6 bases, with 19 bases between. CDR3 sequence (DNA): TGCGCCAGCAGCCCAAGCGCCGGGGCGACGGATGAAAAACTGTTTTTT. This codes for CASSPSAGATDEKLFF.

V usage is TRBV4-2 and J usage is TRBJ2-7; D remains unclear. The V end was cut by 3 bases, the J end by 3 bases, with 9 bases between. This CDR3 spans 13 amino acids. Germline CDR1 and CDR2: LGHNA and YNFKEQ. CDR3 coding DNA: TGTGCCAGCAGCCAGCTTCTGGACTACGAGCAGTACTTC. This sequence encodes CASSQLLDYEQYF.

CDR3 loop: CASSIGTGDHEQYF. The CDR3 DNA sequence: TGTGCCAGCTCAATCGGGACAGGGGACCACGAGCAGTACTTC. This sequence joins TRBV9 and TRBJ2-7, with 10 positions matching TRBD1. The V gene's germline CDR1 is SGDLS and CDR2 YYNGEE. The ends lost 7 bases at V and 5 bases at J; junction bases unmatched: 9. The CDR3 is 14 amino acids.

This sequence joins TRBV18 and TRBJ2-1; unclear D gene. The ends were cut back, 1 base at V and 0 bases at J, with 7 bases in the middle. The CDR3 length is 15 residues. The germline gives CDR1 KGHSH, CDR2 LQKENI. The CDR3 protein is CASSPLKGSYNEQFF. CDR3 DNA sequence: TGTGCCAGCTCACCACTAAAGGGCTCCTACAATGAGCAGTTCTTC. The whole variable domain, filled in from reference TRBV18 and TRBJ2-1, reads NAGVMQNPRHLVRRRGQEARLRCSPMKGHSHVYWYRQLPEEGLKFMVYLQKENIIDESGMPKERFSAEFPKEGPSILRIQQVVRGDSAAYFCASSPLKGSYNEQFFGPGTRLTVL.

This chain links TRBV6-1 with TRBJ2-1; TRBD2 might be the D (6 bases). Trimming pared 0 bases from V and 8 bases from J, leaving 8 bases between. Germline loops: CDR1 MNHNS, CDR2 SASEGT. The CDR3 length is 13 residues. The CDR3 DNA reads as TGTGCCAGCAGTGAAGCAAGGAGGGATGAGCAGTTCTTC. It encodes CASSEARRDEQFF.

J is TRBJ2-7 and V is TRBV27; 8 nucleotides agree with TRBD1. Germline lookup yields CDR1 MNHEY and CDR2 SMNVEV (reference sequence). The CDR3 extends over 15 amino acids. After removal of 0 bases from V and 2 bases from J, the junction contained 3 bases not matched to a gene. The CDR3, as DNA: TGTGCCAGCAGTTTATCCCCACAGGGGGCCTACGAGCAGTACTTC. It translates to CASSLSPQGAYEQYF.

This chain joins TRBV19 and TRBJ2-1, with 7 bases fitting TRBD1. The CDR3 is made up of 14 amino acids. CDR1 and CDR2 (germline): LNHDA, SQIVND (reference sequence). V was pared by 6 bases and J by 4 bases, with 6 bases of the junction left unmatched. CDR3 sequence (DNA): TGTGCCAGTAGAGACAGGGTCATATACAATGAGCAGTTCTTC. It yields the protein CASRDRVIYNEQFF.

The rearrangement uses TRBV27 and TRBJ2-2, with 10 bases fitting TRBD1. Germline trimming cut 2 bases from V and 1 base from J; bases unmatched to any gene: 4. The CDR3 has 17 residues. Germline lookup yields CDR1 MNHEY and CDR2 SMNVEV (reference sequence). Here the CDR3 DNA reads TGTGCCAGCAGTTTAAGGGGGACAGGGGTGAACACCGGGGAGCTGTTTTTT. As protein: CASSLRGTGVNTGELFF.

This rearrangement joins TRBV28 to TRBJ2-1, with D perhaps TRBD2 (6 bases). V was trimmed by 3 bases and J by 6 bases, leaving 12 bases between them. Per germline, CDR1 MDHEN and CDR2 SYDVKM. The CDR3 length is 14 residues. The CDR3, as DNA: TGTGCCAGCAGTTTGGGCGGGGATTTCAATGAGCAGTTCTTC. Translating gives CASSLGGDFNEQFF. The variable domain in full, with the rest retrieved from reference TRBV28 and TRBJ2-1, is DVKVTQSSRYLVKRTGEKVFLECVQDMDHENMFWYRQDPGLGLRLIYFSYDVKMKEKGDIPEGYSVSREKKERFSLILESASTNQTSMYLCASSLGGDFNEQFFGPGTRLTVL.

Comments on this clone: An end of the junction does not agree with germline; a read error may underlie this. The chain joins TRBV19 to TRBJ1-1, with TRBD1 identical over 9 bases. The CDR3 totals 14 residues. Germline CDR1 and CDR2: LNHDA and SQIVND (reference sequence). The CDR3 DNA sequence: TGTGCGAGTAGGGGTAACAGGGGGCTCGGCGGAGCTTTCTTT. This encodes CASRGNRGLGGAFF.

Remarks on this clone: This may arise from a read error, as a much more abundant clone is one base away. V usage is TRBV11-2 and J usage is TRBJ2-1; D is ambiguous. The V end lost 5 bases, the J end lost 0 bases, and 5 bases lay between the germline ends. Germline values: CDR1 SGHAT, CDR2 FQNNGV. This CDR3 is 13 amino acids long. In nucleotides, the CDR3 is TGTGCCAGCAGCCCTCCCTCCTACAATGAGCAGTTCTTC. Translating it yields CASSPPSYNEQFF.

The rearrangement joins TRBV18 to TRBJ1-5, with TRBD1 matching over 10 bases. Losses at the gene ends were 3 bases for V and 6 bases for J; bases not matched to a gene: 5. Germline V lookup: CDR1 KGHSH, CDR2 LQKENI. The CDR3 has 15 amino acids. The CDR3 DNA sequence: TGTGCCAGCTCACCCGGGACAGGGGTCGGTCAGCCCCAGCATTTT. Translated, it gives CASSPGTGVGQPQHF. Full variable domain (rest looked up from reference TRBV18 and TRBJ1-5): NAGVMQNPRHLVRRRGQEARLRCSPMKGHSHVYWYRQLPEEGLKFMVYLQKENIIDESGMPKERFSAEFPKEGPSILRIQQVVRGDSAAYFCASSPGTGVGQPQHFGDGTRLSIL.

In its sample, this clone was seen once. CDR3 sequence reads: CSVSSDMNTEAFF. The CDR3 DNA follows: TGCAGCGTTTCTAGCGATATGAACACTGAAGCTTTCTTT. This chain connects TRBV29-1 to TRBJ1-1; D is uncertain. Trimming shortened V by 5 bases and J by 0 bases, and 10 bases separated the two germline ends. Germline V lookup: CDR1 SQVTM, CDR2 ANQGSEA. CDR3 size: 13 residues.

J is TRBJ2-1 and V is TRBV18; possible D gene TRBD1, 5 bases. Germline-derived CDR1 and CDR2 are KGHSH and LQKENI. The CDR3 has 15 residues. V was cut by 0 bases and J by 10 bases, with 16 bases left in between. DNA for the CDR3: TGTGCCAGCTCACCACCGACAGCACCTTATCGAGAGCAGTTCTTC. Translation gives CASSPPTAPYREQFF.

The genes are TRBV27 and TRBJ2-7, with 9 positions matching TRBD2. The V gene's germline CDR1 is MNHEY and CDR2 SMNVEV (reference sequence). V dropped 2 bases and J dropped 4; count of bases not matched to a gene: 6. This CDR3 comprises 15 residues. In nucleotides, the CDR3 is TGTGCCAGCAGTTTAATTCTAGCGGGAACATACGAGCAGTACTTC. This translates into CASSLILAGTYEQYF.

The chain combines TRBV6-1 with TRBJ1-5; D remains unclear. V dropped 6 bases and J dropped 0 bases, with 12 bases sitting between them. The germline V gene encodes CDR1 MNHNS and CDR2 SASEGT. The CDR3 loop spans 15 amino acids. This CDR3 is CASRAEGLSNQPQHF. The CDR3 coding sequence is TGTGCCAGCAGGGCTGAAGGGCTTAGCAATCAGCCCCAGCATTTT.

This clone appeared once. J is TRBJ2-1 and V is TRBV7-9, with a possible D match to TRBD1 (5 bases). The length of the CDR3 is 14 residues. In germline, CDR1 is SEHNR, CDR2 FQNEAQ (reference sequence). V was pared by 4 bases and J by 5 bases, with 12 bases between. The CDR3 reads CASSSRQLHNEQFF. In DNA, the CDR3 is TGTGCCAGCAGCTCAAGACAGTTACACAATGAGCAGTTCTTC.